The subject of this entry is one TCR beta chain. Its antigen remains unknown. This table comes from immunoSEQ multiplex PCR, and its TCRdb copy is limited to in-frame clones, with some not included. The sample lists around 1.6 million clones; approximately 98% were seen once. The donors were adults (healthy and HIV-negative) with no recent acute infections or vaccinations. The source of the sample is a study of shared clonotypes between healthy human individuals. Study-wide results and limits: Depth of sequencing was expected to influence donor clonotype sharing.

Sequenced material: naive CD4+ T cells sorted from blood. The subset is: CD45RA+ positively selected. This TCR was sampled from a man aged 25-45 years in good health.

In DNA, the CDR3 is TGTGCCAGCAGCCCCGTCTCCGAGCAGTACTTC. Protein product: CASSPVSEQYF. The chain has TRBV5-8 and TRBJ2-7, with D unresolved. Trimming shortened V by 4 bases and J by 6 bases, and 8 bases separated the two germline ends. There are 11 residues in the CDR3. Germline CDR1 SGHTS, CDR2 YDEGEE.